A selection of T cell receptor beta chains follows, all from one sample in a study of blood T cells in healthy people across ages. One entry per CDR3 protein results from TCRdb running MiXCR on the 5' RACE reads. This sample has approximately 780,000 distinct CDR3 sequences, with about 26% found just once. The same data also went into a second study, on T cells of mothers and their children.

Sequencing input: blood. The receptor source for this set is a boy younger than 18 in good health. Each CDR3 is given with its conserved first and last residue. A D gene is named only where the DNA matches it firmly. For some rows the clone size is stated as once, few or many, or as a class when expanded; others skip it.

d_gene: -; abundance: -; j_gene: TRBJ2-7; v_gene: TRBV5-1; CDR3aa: CASSSSGVEQYF; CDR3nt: TGCGCCAGCAGCTCCTCAGGGGTCGAGCAGTACTTC
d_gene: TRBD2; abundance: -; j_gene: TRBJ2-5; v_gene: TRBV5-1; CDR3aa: CASSLAPRAGVEETQYF; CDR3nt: TGCGCCAGCAGCTTGGCCCCACGAGCGGGGGTGGAGGAGACCCAGTACTTC
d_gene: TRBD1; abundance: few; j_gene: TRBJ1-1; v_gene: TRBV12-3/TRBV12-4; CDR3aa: CASSLTQGARGNTEAFF; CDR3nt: TGTGCCAGCAGTTTAACCCAGGGGGCAAGGGGGAACACTGAAGCTTTCTTT
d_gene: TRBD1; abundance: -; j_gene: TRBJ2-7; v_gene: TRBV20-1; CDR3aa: CSARIRQGSVDYEQYF; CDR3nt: TGCAGTGCTAGAATTCGACAGGGGTCGGTGGACTACGAGCAGTACTTC
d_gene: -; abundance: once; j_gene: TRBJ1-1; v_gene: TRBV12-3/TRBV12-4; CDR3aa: CASRDAGATEAFF; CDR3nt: TGTGCCAGCAGAGACGCCGGGGCCACTGAAGCTTTCTTT
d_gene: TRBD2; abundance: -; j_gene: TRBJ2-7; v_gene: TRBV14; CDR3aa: CASSRTLAGEQYF; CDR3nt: TGTGCCAGCAGCCGGACGCTAGCGGGTGAGCAGTACTTC
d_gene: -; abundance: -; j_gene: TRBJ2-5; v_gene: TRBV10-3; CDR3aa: CAISERDVSLETQYF; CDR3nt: TGTGCCATCAGTGAGCGAGACGTGAGTTTGGAGACCCAGTACTTC
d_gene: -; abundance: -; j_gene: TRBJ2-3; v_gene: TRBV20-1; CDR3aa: CSARDRGNTDTQYF; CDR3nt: TGCAGTGCTAGAGATCGAGGGAACACAGATACGCAGTATTTT
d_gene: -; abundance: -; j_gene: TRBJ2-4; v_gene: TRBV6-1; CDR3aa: CASSRWVGNIQYF; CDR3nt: TGTGCCAGCAGTAGATGGGTGGGGAACATTCAGTACTTC
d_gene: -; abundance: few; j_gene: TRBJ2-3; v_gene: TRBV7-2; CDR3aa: CASMRQGLSTDTQYF; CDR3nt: TGTGCCAGCATGAGGCAGGGCCTTAGCACAGATACGCAGTATTTT
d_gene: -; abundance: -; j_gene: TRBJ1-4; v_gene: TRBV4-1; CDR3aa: CASSQDNREDEKLFF; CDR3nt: TGCGCCAGCAGCCAAGATAACAGGGAAGACGAAAAACTGTTTTTT
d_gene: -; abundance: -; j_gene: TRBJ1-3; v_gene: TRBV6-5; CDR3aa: CASRAPSGNTIYF; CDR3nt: TGTGCCAGCCGGGCCCCCTCTGGAAACACCATATATTTT
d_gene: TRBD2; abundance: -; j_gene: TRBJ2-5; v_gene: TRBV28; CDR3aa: CASSLLLAEETQYF; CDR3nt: TGTGCCAGCAGTTTATTACTAGCGGAAGAGACCCAGTACTTC
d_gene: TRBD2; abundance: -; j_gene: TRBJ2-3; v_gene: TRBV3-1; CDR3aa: CASSQVRSGRADTQYF; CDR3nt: TGTGCCAGCAGCCAAGTGAGGAGCGGGAGAGCAGATACGCAGTATTTT
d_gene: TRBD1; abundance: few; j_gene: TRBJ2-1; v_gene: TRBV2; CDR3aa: CASRQTGVGNEQFF; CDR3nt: TGTGCCAGCAGGCAAACAGGGGTCGGTAATGAGCAGTTCTTC
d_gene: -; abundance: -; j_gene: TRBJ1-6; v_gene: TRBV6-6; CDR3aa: CASSVEGGDSPLHF; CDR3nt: TGTGCCAGCAGTGTCGAGGGGGGCGATTCACCCCTCCACTTT
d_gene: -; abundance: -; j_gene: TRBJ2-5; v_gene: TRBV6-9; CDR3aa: CASSYFQTAQETQYF; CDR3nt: TGTGCCAGCAGTTATTTCCAGACGGCACAAGAGACCCAGTACTTC
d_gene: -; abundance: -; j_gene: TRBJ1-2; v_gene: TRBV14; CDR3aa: CASSQESWLYGYTF; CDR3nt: TGTGCCAGCAGCCAAGAAAGTTGGCTCTATGGCTACACCTTC
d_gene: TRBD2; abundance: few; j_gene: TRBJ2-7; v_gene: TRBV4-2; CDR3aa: CASSQDRTSGDEQYF; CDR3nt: TGTGCCAGCAGCCAAGATCGAACTAGCGGGGACGAGCAGTACTTC
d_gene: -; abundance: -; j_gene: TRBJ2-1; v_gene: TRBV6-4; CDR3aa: CASSDHGGPYNEQFF; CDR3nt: TGTGCCAGCAGTGACCACGGGGGACCCTACAATGAGCAGTTCTTC
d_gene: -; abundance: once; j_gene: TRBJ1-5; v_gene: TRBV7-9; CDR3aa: CASSYFEFGVGGNQPQHF; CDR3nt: TGTGCCAGCAGCTACTTCGAGTTTGGGGTTGGTGGCAATCAGCCCCAGCATTTT
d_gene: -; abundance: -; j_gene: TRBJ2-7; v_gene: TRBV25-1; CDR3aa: CASSVRSPGAEQYF; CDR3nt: TGTGCCAGCAGTGTCCGCAGTCCGGGGGCCGAGCAGTACTTC
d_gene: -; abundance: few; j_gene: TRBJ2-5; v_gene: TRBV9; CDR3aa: CASSVGTGFETQYF; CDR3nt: TGTGCCAGCAGCGTAGGTACAGGGTTTGAGACCCAGTACTTC
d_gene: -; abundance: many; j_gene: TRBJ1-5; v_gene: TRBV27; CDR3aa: CASSLRQGNQPQHF; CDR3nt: TGTGCCAGCAGTCTACGACAGGGCAATCAGCCCCAGCATTTT
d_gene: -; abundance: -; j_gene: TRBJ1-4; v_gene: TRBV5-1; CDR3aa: CASSFQPGTEFFSSPNEKLFF; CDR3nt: TGCGCCAGCAGCTTCCAACCGGGGACTGAATTCTTTTCGAGTCCTAATGAAAAACTGTTTTTT
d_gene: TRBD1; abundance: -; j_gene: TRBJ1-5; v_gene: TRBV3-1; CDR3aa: CASSRGTGGGQPQHF; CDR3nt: TGTGCCAGCAGCCGCGGGACAGGGGGAGGTCAGCCCCAGCATTTT
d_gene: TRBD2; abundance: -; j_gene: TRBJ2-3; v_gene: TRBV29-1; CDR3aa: CSVGTSGAPTDTQYF; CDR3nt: TGCAGCGTTGGGACTAGCGGCGCTCCCACAGATACGCAGTATTTT
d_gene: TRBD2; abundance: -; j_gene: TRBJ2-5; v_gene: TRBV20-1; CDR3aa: CSARDRIAGGPEETQYF; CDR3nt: TGCAGTGCTAGAGATAGAATAGCGGGGGGGCCGGAAGAGACCCAGTACTTC
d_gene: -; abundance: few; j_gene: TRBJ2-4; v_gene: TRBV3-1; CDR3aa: CASSPRIGGKNIQYF; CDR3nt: TGTGCCAGCAGCCCCCGGATTGGGGGTAAAAACATTCAGTACTTC
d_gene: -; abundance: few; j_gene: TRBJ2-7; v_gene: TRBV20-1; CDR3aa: CSAGGQPQAGLSYEQYF; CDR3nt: TGCAGTGCTGGAGGACAGCCCCAAGCGGGGCTCTCCTACGAGCAGTACTTC
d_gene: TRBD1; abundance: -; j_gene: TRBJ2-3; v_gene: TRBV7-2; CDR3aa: CASSLSTGVGWDTQYF; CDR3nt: TGTGCCAGCAGCTTGTCGACAGGGGTGGGCTGGGATACGCAGTATTTT
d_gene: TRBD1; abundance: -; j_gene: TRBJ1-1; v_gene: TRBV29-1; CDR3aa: CSVTGSPNTEAFF; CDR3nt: TGCAGCGTGACAGGGAGCCCGAACACTGAAGCTTTCTTT
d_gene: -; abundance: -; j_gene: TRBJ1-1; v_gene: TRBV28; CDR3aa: CASSHSSTPNTEAFF; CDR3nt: TGTGCCAGCAGCCACAGCTCCACCCCGAACACTGAAGCTTTCTTT